This passage covers 14 T cell receptor beta chains from one sample sequenced in a study of regulatory T cells in long-lasting Graves disease (dated by TCRdb to about 2021). Library generation was performed with multiplex PCR. The instrument given in TCRdb is Illumina HiSeq 4000. CDR3 regions were amplified by Arm-PCR with iRepertoire HTBI primers to construct TCR beta libraries. TCRdb reanalyzed the raw reads on its own, using fastp at Q25 for trimming and MiXCR for clone calling, and kept in-frame beta chains. Entries that share a CDR3 protein sequence are merged under the most common genes and DNA. This sample comprises under 400,000 distinct CDR3 sequences, around 17% of them detected only once. Of the sample, roughly 30% is held by the ten largest clones. The time point label on this specimen signifies: newly diagnosed GD, antithyroid drugs for less than 3 months. RNA was extracted from PBMCs in TRIzol for both TCR sequencing and RNA sequencing.

This same sample was also taken into another study, of T cells in Graves' hyperthyroidism and ophthalmopathy.

The starting material was peripheral blood mononuclear cells (PBMCs), obtained at new diagnosis, from a patient treated with antithyroid drugs. These receptors all stem from a man in his forties with Graves disease. Donor details come from another sample of the same person, matched by shared clones.

This clonotype showed up many times. At one end, the junction sequence differs from germline, possibly due to a read error. The V gene is TRBV4-1, the J gene TRBJ2-5, with a tentative D call TRBD2 (5 bases). The CDR3 covers 13 residues. Germline V gene sequence: CDR1 MGHRA, CDR2 YSYEKL. The CDR3 bases are TGTGCCAGCAGCCGCCTAGCATCAGAGACCCAGTACTTC. Protein product: CASSRLASETQYF.

The chain employs TRBV4-2 and TRBJ2-7; 8 positions agree with TRBD2. This CDR3 contains 15 residues. Trimming removed 3 bases from V and 3 bases from J; junction bases left unmatched: 7. CDR1 is LGHNA, CDR2 YNFKEQ, per germline. The CDR3 coding sequence is TGTGCCAGCAGCCAGGCCGACGGGGGGGGCTACGAGCAGTACTTC. It encodes CASSQADGGGYEQYF.

The chain carries TRBV29-1 and TRBJ2-7; either TRBD1 or TRBD2 may fit D (6 bases each). This CDR3 is built from 12 residues. V gave up 7 bases and J gave up 2 bases, with 12 bases separating them. In germline, CDR1 is SQVTM, CDR2 ANQGSEA. In DNA, the CDR3 is TGCAGCGGGATAAGGGGGGCCTACGAGCAGTACTTC. Translation gives CSGIRGAYEQYF.

The V and J genes are TRBV4-2 and TRBJ2-7; D possibly corresponds to TRBD2 (6 bases). The germline V gene has CDR1 LGHNA and CDR2 YNFKEQ. V was pared by 3 bases and J by 5 bases, with 14 bases between. The CDR3 extends over 14 amino acids. The CDR3 protein is CASSQGAGFHEQYF. The CDR3 nucleotides read TGTGCCAGCAGCCAGGGAGCGGGTTTCCACGAGCAGTACTTC.

In this sample, this clonotype turned up a few times. Here the CDR3 omits its conserved ending phenylalanine or tryptophan, so a read error is the likely source. The chain joins TRBV15 to TRBJ1-1, with a weak D call TRBD1 (5 bases). This CDR3 contains 15 residues. V shed 0 bases and J shed 1 base, with 9 bases lying between them. Germline assignment: CDR1 LNHNV and CDR2 YYDKDF (reference sequence). CDR3 amino acids: CATSRDPGTNTEAFL. CDR3 bases: TGTGCCACCAGCAGAGATCCGGGGACGAACACTGAAGCTTTCCTT.

The CDR3 sequence is CASSASPGQGHMNTEAFF. Written as DNA, the CDR3 is TGTGCCAGCAGCGCATCCCCCGGACAGGGGCACATGAACACTGAAGCTTTCTTT. The rearrangement joins TRBV11-1 to TRBJ1-1; 9 bases agree with TRBD1. Trimming removed 5 bases from V and 0 bases from J; junction bases left unmatched: 13. The CDR3 covers 18 residues. The V gene's germline CDR1 is SGHAT and CDR2 FQDESV (reference sequence). Drawing the rest from reference TRBV11-1 and TRBJ1-1, the complete variable domain is EAEVAQSPRYKITEKSQAVAFWCDPISGHATLYWYRQILGQGPELLVQFQDESVVDDSQLPKDRFSAERLKGVDSTLKIQPAELGDSAMYLCASSASPGQGHMNTEAFFGQGTRLTVV.

This clonotype was counted ten times or more. V usage is TRBV20-1 and J usage is TRBJ1-2; 7 nucleotides align to TRBD1. J lost 4 bases, V lost 5 bases, and 4 bases had no gene match. The CDR3 runs to 12 residues. Looked up from germline, CDR1 is DFQATT and CDR2 is SNEGSKA (reference sequence). The CDR3 DNA is TGCAGTGCTCTCCGGGACAGCTATGGCTACACCTTC. Its translation is CSALRDSYGYTF.

This clonotype was recorded a few times. CDR3 amino acids: CASSVGPFGANYGYTF. The DNA of the CDR3 is TGTGCCAGCAGCGTAGGACCTTTTGGAGCTAACTATGGCTACACCTTC. The V gene is TRBV9, the J gene TRBJ1-2; D not resolved. Germline CDR1 SGDLS, CDR2 YYNGEE. Trimming left V 0 bases short and J 0 bases short, with 12 bases between. The CDR3 has 16 residues.

This clonotype was picked up many times. V is TRBV12-3 or TRBV12-4 and J is TRBJ2-1; D is perhaps TRBD1 or TRBD2 (7 bases each). The CDR3 consists of 17 residues. Trimming took 3 bases from V and 8 from J, leaving 23 bases between them. The CDR3 loop reads CASSLRQGLLSIHEQFF. CDR3 DNA: TGTGCCAGCAGTTTGAGACAGGGACTATTGTCAATTCATGAGCAGTTCTTC.

A few counts support this clonotype. This sequence joins TRBV5-1 and TRBJ2-5; TRBD2 agrees at 8 bases. This CDR3 has 15 amino acids. With 1 base clipped from V and 2 bases from J, the junction kept 4 bases outside the gene matches. Germline V gene sequence: CDR1 SGHRS, CDR2 YFSETQ. The CDR3 DNA reads as TGCGCCAGCAGCTTGAGGAGCGGGGGACAAGAGACCCAGTACTTC. It translates to CASSLRSGGQETQYF.

This clonotype was found a few times. This chain uses TRBV20-1 with TRBJ2-7; TRBD1 agrees at 11 bases. With 2 bases clipped from V and 3 bases from J, the junction kept 6 bases outside the gene matches. Germline assignment: CDR1 DFQATT and CDR2 SNEGSKA (reference sequence). The CDR3 is made up of 15 amino acids. CDR3 sequence: CSARPADRGLYEQYF. Here the CDR3 DNA reads TGCAGTGCTAGACCCGCGGACAGGGGGCTCTACGAGCAGTACTTC.

Many counts were recorded for this clonotype. The rearrangement uses TRBV27 and TRBJ2-1, with TRBD2 matching over 12 bases. The CDR3 spans 15 residues. CDR1 is MNHEY and CDR2 is SMNVEV in the germline V gene (reference sequence). V trimming: 6 bases; J trimming: 3 bases; junction bases outside the gene matches: 3. The CDR3 is CASSAGLAGYNEQFF. The CDR3 region has the DNA TGTGCCAGCAGCGCGGGACTAGCGGGCTACAATGAGCAGTTCTTC.

This clonotype occurred a few times. The chain uses TRBV20-1 and TRBJ1-5; 7 bases agree with TRBD1. The CDR3 has 16 residues. CDR1 and CDR2 (germline): DFQATT, SNEGSKA (reference sequence). V was pared by 2 bases and J by 5 bases, with 12 bases of the junction left unmatched. CDR3 coding DNA: TGCAGTGCTAGAAGCGTTCGGGCAGGGGGATATCAGCCCCAGCATTTT. Residues: CSARSVRAGGYQPQHF.

This clonotype turned up a few times. CDR3: CASSRQRGGQDEQFF. CDR3 in DNA: TGTGCCAGCAGCCGCCAGCGGGGGGGCCAAGATGAGCAGTTCTTC. The chain combines TRBV5-5 with TRBJ2-1, with TRBD2 matching 10 bases. V shed 4 bases, J shed 8 bases, and the junction held 9 bases outside the gene matches. Germline loops: CDR1 SGHKS, CDR2 YYEKEE (reference sequence). The CDR3 is 15 residues long.